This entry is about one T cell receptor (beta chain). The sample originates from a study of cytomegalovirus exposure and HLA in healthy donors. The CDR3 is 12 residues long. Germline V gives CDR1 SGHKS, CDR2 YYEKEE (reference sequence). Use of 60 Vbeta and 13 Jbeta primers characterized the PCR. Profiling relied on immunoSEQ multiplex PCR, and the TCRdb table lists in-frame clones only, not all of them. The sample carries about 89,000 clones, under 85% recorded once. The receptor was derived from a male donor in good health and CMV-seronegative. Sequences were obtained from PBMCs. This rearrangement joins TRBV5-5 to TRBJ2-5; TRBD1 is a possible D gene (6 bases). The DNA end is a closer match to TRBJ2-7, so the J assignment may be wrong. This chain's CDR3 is CASSFRGSEQYF. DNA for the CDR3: TGTGCCAGCAGCTTTAGGGGGTCCGAGCAGTACTTC.